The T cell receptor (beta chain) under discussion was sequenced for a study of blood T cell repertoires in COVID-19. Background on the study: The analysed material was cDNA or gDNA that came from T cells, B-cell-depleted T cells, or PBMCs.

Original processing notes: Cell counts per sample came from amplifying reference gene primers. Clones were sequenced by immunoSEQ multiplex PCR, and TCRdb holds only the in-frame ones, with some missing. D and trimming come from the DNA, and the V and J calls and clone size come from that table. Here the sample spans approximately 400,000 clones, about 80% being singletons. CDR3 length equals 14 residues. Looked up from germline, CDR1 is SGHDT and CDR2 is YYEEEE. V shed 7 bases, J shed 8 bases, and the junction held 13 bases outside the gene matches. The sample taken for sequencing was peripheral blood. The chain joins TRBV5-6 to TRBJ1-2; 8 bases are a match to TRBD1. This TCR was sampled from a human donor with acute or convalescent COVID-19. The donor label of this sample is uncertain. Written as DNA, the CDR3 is TGTGCCAGCGATAAAGACAGGGGAGCTGGGGGCTACACCTTC. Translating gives CASDKDRGAGGYTF.